This TCR beta chain was recorded in a study of blood T cell repertoires in COVID-19. About this clone itself: Other nucleotide sequences in the sample specify the same CDR3.

V shed 0 bases, J shed 0 bases, and the junction held 1 base outside the gene matches. The CDR3 runs 16 residues. CDR1 is SEHNR, CDR2 FQNEAQ, per germline (reference sequence). As handled by the study authors: Amplification with reference gene primers provided the estimates of nucleated cell counts. Measured with immunoSEQ multiplex PCR; TCRdb has only the in-frame clones, and not every one. The DNA was the basis for D and trimming; V, J and clone size are from that table. Here the sample spans approximately 350,000 clones, around 91% being singletons. Sequenced material: peripheral blood. J is TRBJ2-1 and V is TRBV7-9; 8 bases are a match to TRBD2. The receptor was derived from a woman aged 18-29 years who had recovered from COVID-19. CDR3 protein: CASSLALAGSYNEQFF. The CDR3 DNA reads TGTGCCAGCAGCTTAGCGCTAGCGGGCTCCTACAATGAGCAGTTCTTC. Full variable domain (outside the CDR3, taken from reference TRBV7-9 and TRBJ2-1): DTGVSQNPRHKITKRGQNVTFRCDPISEHNRLYWYRQTLGQGPEFLTYFQNEAQLEKSRLLSDRFSAERPKGSFSTLEIQRTEQGDSAMYLCASSLALAGSYNEQFFGPGTRLTVL.